The 27 T cell receptor beta chains below all came from one sample that was sequenced in a study of molecular identifiers for immune sequencing clone quantification. TCRdb independently ran MiXCR on the PCR reads; one entry per CDR3 protein. Here the sample spans about 510,000 distinct CDR3 sequences, about a fifth being singletons. The sample was naive CD8+ T cells from blood, with Jurkat cell RNA spiked in. Described subset: FACS-sorted CD8+CD4-CCR7+CD45RA+ naive T cells. The receptors here all came from a human donor in good health. Some libraries in this study had Jurkat cell RNA spiked in.

The V and J genes are TRBV4-3 and TRBJ1-1; a weak D match, TRBD1 (6 bases). V was trimmed by 0 bases and J by 5 bases, leaving 16 bases between them. The germline V gene has CDR1 LGHNA and CDR2 YSLEER. The CDR3 loop spans 16 amino acids. DNA for the CDR3: TGCGCCAGCAGCCAAGACAGGGGACTCCTGGGGACTGAAGCTTTCTTT. Its translation is CASSQDRGLLGTEAFF.

This chain uses TRBV19 with TRBJ1-5, with D hard to call. The CDR3 runs 15 residues. The V end was cut by 6 bases, the J end by 2 bases, with 14 bases between. From germline, CDR1 is LNHDA and CDR2 SQIVND (reference sequence). The CDR3 DNA sequence: TGTGCCAGTAGCCGGTACTCTGGGGGCAATCAGCCCCAGCATTTT. It specifies CASSRYSGGNQPQHF.

In DNA form, the CDR3 reads TGTGCCAGCAGTTACTCGGCCAGGTATAGCAATCAGCCCCAGCATTTT. Encoded protein: CASSYSARYSNQPQHF. V is TRBV6-2 or TRBV6-3 and J is TRBJ1-5; D unresolved. V shed 0 bases and J shed 0 bases, with 9 bases lying between them. There are 16 residues in the CDR3. From germline, CDR1 is MNHEY and CDR2 SVGEGT.

The rearrangement joins TRBV28 to TRBJ2-7, with a tentative D call TRBD2 (6 bases). CDR1 and CDR2 (germline): MDHEN, SYDVKM. CDR3 length: 16 amino acids. Trimming stripped 3 bases from V and 7 bases from J, with 22 bases between. The CDR3 protein is CASSFSWEVSSWEQYF. In DNA form, the CDR3 reads TGTGCCAGCAGTTTTTCGTGGGAGGTCTCCTCCTGGGAGCAGTACTTC.

This clonotype showed up many times. V and J are TRBV12-3 or TRBV12-4 and TRBJ1-6; D is unresolved. Trimming took off 0 bases at V and 8 bases at J, with 11 bases between the two ends. The CDR3 has 15 amino acids. CDR3 sequence (DNA): TGTGCCAGCAGTTTAGCGTCGGGAGGATATTCACCCCTCCACTTT. Translation gives CASSLASGGYSPLHF.

In this sample, this clonotype turned up a few times. J is TRBJ2-5 and V is TRBV30; possibly TRBD1 for D (5 bases). Trimming stripped 3 bases from V and 0 bases from J, with 8 bases between. CDR3 size: 13 residues. The germline gives CDR1 GTSNPN, CDR2 SVGIG (reference sequence). The CDR3 nucleotides read TGTGCCTGGAGACAGGAGTACCAAGAGACCCAGTACTTC. The encoded protein is CAWRQEYQETQYF.

This clonotype was seen a few times. This chain joins TRBV27 and TRBJ2-7, with 13 bases matching TRBD2. Unmatched junction bases numbered 8, after V lost 5 bases and J lost 4 bases. The CDR3 extends over 16 amino acids. Germline V gene lookup returns CDR1 MNHEY and CDR2 SMNVEV (reference sequence). CDR3 in amino acids: CASSPRTSGSAYEQYF. The DNA for the CDR3 is TGTGCCAGCAGTCCTCGGACTAGCGGGAGTGCTTACGAGCAGTACTTC.

The gene calls are TRBV27 and TRBJ2-7; 7 bases are shared with TRBD2. V gave up 0 bases and J gave up 7 bases; unmatched junction bases: 9. The CDR3 totals 15 residues. Germline V gene sequence: CDR1 MNHEY, CDR2 SMNVEV (reference sequence). This CDR3 reads CASSLSRGSSPEQYF. CDR3 DNA: TGTGCCAGCAGTTTATCCCGCGGGAGCTCCCCAGAGCAGTACTTC.

This clonotype has a count of ten or more. This rearrangement joins TRBV20-1 to TRBJ1-1; D ambiguous. The CDR3 spans 14 residues. The V and J ends lost 4 bases and 4 bases respectively, with 16 bases between them. The germline gives CDR1 DFQATT, CDR2 SNEGSKA (reference sequence). The CDR3 DNA reads as TGCAGTGCTACTCCCCGGCCCCTGGTCACTGAAGCTTTCTTT. Amino acids: CSATPRPLVTEAFF.

The genes are TRBV7-9 and TRBJ1-3, with D hard to call. The V end was cut by 4 bases, the J end by 0 bases, with 10 bases between. Germline CDR1 and CDR2: SEHNR and FQNEAQ (reference sequence). CDR3 length: 15 amino acids. The CDR3 region is CASSSGVGSGNTIYF. The CDR3 DNA reads TGTGCCAGCAGCTCCGGGGTGGGCTCTGGAAACACCATATATTTT.

This clonotype occurred many times. The CDR3 nucleotides are TGCGCCAGCAGCTTGGGACAGGGGTTCTCCGAGCAGTACTTC. Amino acid sequence: CASSLGQGFSEQYF. The V gene is TRBV5-1, the J gene TRBJ2-7; 8 nucleotides align to TRBD1. The germline V gene has CDR1 SGHRS and CDR2 YFSETQ. V lost 0 bases, J lost 6 bases, and 5 bases stayed unmatched. The CDR3 runs 14 residues.

The table lists this clonotype with a few counts. The chain links TRBV6-1 to TRBJ2-2; D is uncertain. CDR3 length: 13 amino acids. V gave up 1 base and J gave up 1 base, with 1 base separating them. Looked up from germline, CDR1 is MNHNS and CDR2 is SASEGT. CDR3 protein: CASSEGNTGELFF. CDR3 nucleotide sequence: TGTGCCAGCAGTGAAGGGAACACCGGGGAGCTGTTTTTT.

This clonotype was found many times. The J gene is TRBJ2-1, the V gene TRBV6-2 or TRBV6-3, with D unclear. Germline CDR1 is MNHEY and CDR2 is SVGEGT. The V end lost 7 bases, the J end lost 9 bases, and 10 bases lay between the germline ends. The CDR3 loop spans 11 amino acids. Here the CDR3 DNA reads TGTGCCAGCACCGCCACCGGTGAGCAGTTCTTC. Amino acid sequence: CASTATGEQFF.

V usage is TRBV19 and J usage is TRBJ2-1; the D gene is possibly TRBD2 (6 bases). With 5 bases removed from V and 7 bases from J, the gap between germline ends came to 18 bases. The CDR3 runs 15 residues. In germline, CDR1 is LNHDA, CDR2 SQIVND (reference sequence). CDR3 in DNA: TGTGCCAGTAGTGCCCTGGGGGGTCCTTCGAATGAGCAGTTCTTC. Translating it yields CASSALGGPSNEQFF.

This clonotype was recorded at least ten times. The junction shows a germline mismatch at one end, possibly a read error. This chain joins TRBV7-8 and TRBJ2-7; TRBD1 matches at 8 bases. Looked up from germline, CDR1 is SGHVS and CDR2 is FQNEAQ. The CDR3 totals 11 residues. The CDR3 DNA is TGTGCCAGCAGCTTCGGACAGGGATGGGACTTC. Translated, it gives CASSFGQGWDF.

A few counts support this clonotype. The chain carries TRBV4-3 and TRBJ2-5, with a weak D call TRBD2 (6 bases). This CDR3 is 16 amino acids long. Looked up from germline, CDR1 is LGHNA and CDR2 is YSLEER. The germline V and J ends were trimmed by 0 bases and 0 bases, with 11 bases remaining between them. CDR3 nucleotides: TGCGCCAGCAGCCAAGATCGCGGGGCGTACCAAGAGACCCAGTACTTC. Residues: CASSQDRGAYQETQYF.

In this sample, this clonotype turned up a few times. This rearrangement joins TRBV6-2 or TRBV6-3 to TRBJ2-5, with D possibly being TRBD2 (6 bases). The germline V gene has CDR1 MNHEY and CDR2 SVGEGT. This CDR3 has 19 amino acids. V gave up 2 bases and J gave up 4 bases, with 26 bases separating them. CDR3 loop: CASSYPSNRLGFASETQYF. The DNA of the CDR3 is TGTGCCAGCAGTTACCCTTCCAACAGACTAGGGTTCGCCTCAGAGACCCAGTACTTC.

This clonotype came up once. A much bigger clone sits one base away, suggesting this may be a read error. The chain is built from TRBV7-9 and TRBJ2-2, with a tentative D call TRBD2 (6 bases). The CDR3 length is 12 residues. CDR1 is SEHNR, CDR2 FQNEAQ, per germline (reference sequence). This CDR3 is CASSRSAGGLFF. The CDR3, as DNA: TGTGCCAGCAGTCGGTCCGCCGGGGGGCTGTTTTTT.

This clonotype was seen repeatedly, ten times or more. V is TRBV6-5 and J is TRBJ1-2, with D unclear. V lost 7 bases and J 3 bases, leaving 18 bases between the germline ends. Germline CDR1 and CDR2: MNHEY and SVGAGI. The CDR3 totals 15 residues. This CDR3 reads CASKGYPGSHYGYTF. The CDR3 DNA sequence: TGTGCCAGCAAGGGTTACCCTGGTTCGCACTATGGCTACACCTTC.

This clonotype was seen repeatedly, ten times or more. The chain links TRBV30 to TRBJ2-1; D assignment may be TRBD1 or TRBD2 (6 bases each). The CDR3 loop spans 15 amino acids. Germline CDR1 is GTSNPN and CDR2 is SVGIG (reference sequence). V was shortened by 4 bases and J by 2 bases, with 15 bases between the two germline ends. This CDR3 reads CAWNGGTGTYNEQFF. Here the CDR3 DNA reads TGTGCCTGGAACGGGGGAACAGGGACCTACAATGAGCAGTTCTTC.

The chain joins TRBV20-1 to TRBJ1-2; unclear D gene. Per germline, CDR1 DFQATT and CDR2 SNEGSKA (reference sequence). The CDR3 is made up of 13 amino acids. Trimming left V 2 bases short and J 2 bases short, with 9 bases between. CDR3 DNA: TGCAGTGCTAGATATCTGGGAAACTATGGCTACACCTTC. Its translation: CSARYLGNYGYTF.

This clonotype was found a few times. The V gene is TRBV2, the J gene TRBJ2-3; 7 bases are a match to TRBD2. The CDR3 contains 15 residues. CDR1 is SNHLY and CDR2 is FYNNEI in the germline V gene. The ends lost 4 bases at V and 5 bases at J; junction bases unmatched: 9. The CDR3 DNA follows: TGTGCCAGCAGTGTGGTGGCGGGAGTTCTAGATACGCAGTATTTT. Its protein is CASSVVAGVLDTQYF. The variable domain in full, completed from reference TRBV2 and TRBJ2-3, reads EPEVTQTPSHQVTQMGQEVILRCVPISNHLYFYWYRQILGQKVEFLVSFYNNEISEKSEIFDDQFSVERPDGSNFTLKIRSTKLEDSAMYFCASSVVAGVLDTQYFGPGTRLTVL.

This chain's CDR3 is CASSPSTGNPYEQYF. CDR3 bases: TGTGCCAGCTCACCCAGTACGGGAAATCCCTACGAGCAGTACTTC. The genes are TRBV18 and TRBJ2-7; a weak D match, TRBD2 (5 bases). V was trimmed by 3 bases and J by 2 bases, leaving 14 bases between them. Germline-derived CDR1 and CDR2 are KGHSH and LQKENI. CDR3 size: 15 residues.

This clonotype occurred many times. The V gene is TRBV7-9, the J gene TRBJ2-6; unclear D gene. V was clipped by 1 base and J by 0 bases, with 7 bases between them. Germline CDR1 SEHNR, CDR2 FQNEAQ (reference sequence). This CDR3 region has 16 residues. CDR3 nucleotide sequence: TGTGCCAGCAGCTTAGATGGGTTCTCTGGGGCCAACGTCCTGACTTTC. This gives the protein CASSLDGFSGANVLTF. The full variable domain, its missing parts supplied by reference TRBV7-9 and TRBJ2-6, is DTGVSQNPRHKITKRGQNVTFRCDPISEHNRLYWYRQTLGQGPEFLTYFQNEAQLEKSRLLSDRFSAERPKGSFSTLEIQRTEQGDSAMYLCASSLDGFSGANVLTFGAGSRLTVL.

This clonotype was recorded many times. DNA of the CDR3: TGCAGTGCTAGCAGTCTAGCGGATAGCACAGATACGCAGTATTTT. Its protein product is CSASSLADSTDTQYF. The J gene is TRBJ2-3, the V gene TRBV20-1; 7 bases agree with TRBD2. J was trimmed by 0 bases and V by 3 bases; bases with no gene match: 6. Germline V gene data show CDR1 as DFQATT and CDR2 as SNEGSKA (reference sequence). The CDR3 consists of 15 residues.

Concerning this clonotype itself: A much larger clone lies one base from this, so it may be a read error. The conserved closing phenylalanine or tryptophan is absent in this CDR3, likely reflecting a read error. The chain carries TRBV12-3 or TRBV12-4 and TRBJ1-5, with TRBD1 matching over 9 bases. J was trimmed by 3 bases and V by 4 bases; bases with no gene match: 7. This CDR3 comprises 16 residues. CDR3 loop: CASSSGTGPLNQPQHL. CDR3 nucleotides: TGTGCCAGCAGTTCCGGGACAGGGCCACTCAATCAGCCCCAGCATCTT.

The rearrangement links TRBV20-1 to TRBJ2-7, with TRBD2 matching over 8 bases. From germline, CDR1 is DFQATT and CDR2 SNEGSKA (reference sequence). With V trimmed by 0 bases and J by 2 bases, 3 bases remained unmatched. The CDR3 is 14 amino acids. Here the CDR3 reads CSARDRGGAYEQYF. The CDR3 coding sequence is TGCAGTGCTAGAGACCGGGGGGGGGCCTACGAGCAGTACTTC.